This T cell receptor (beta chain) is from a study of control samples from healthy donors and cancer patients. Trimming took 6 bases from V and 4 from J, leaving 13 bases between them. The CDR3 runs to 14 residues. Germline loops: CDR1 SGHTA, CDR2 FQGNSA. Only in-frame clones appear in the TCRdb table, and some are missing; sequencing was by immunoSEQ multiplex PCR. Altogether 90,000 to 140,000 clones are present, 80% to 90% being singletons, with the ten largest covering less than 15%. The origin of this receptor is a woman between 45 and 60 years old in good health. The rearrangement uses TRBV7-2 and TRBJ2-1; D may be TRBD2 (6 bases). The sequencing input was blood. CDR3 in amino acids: CASRAGTLYNEQFF. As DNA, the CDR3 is TGTGCCAGCAGAGCCGGGACTTTATACAATGAGCAGTTCTTC.